Listed below are T cell receptor beta chains from one sample, sequenced in a study of T cell changes during pregnancy in multiple sclerosis. Data came from immunoSEQ multiplex PCR; TCRdb stores just in-frame clones and leaves some out. The sample has tens of thousands of clones, approximately 85% seen once. The material was peripheral blood, obtained in the first trimester of pregnancy. These receptors were taken from a female donor with multiple sclerosis, enrolled in a pregnancy study. The CDR3 runs from the conserved cysteine through the conserved F or W. Fields, in order: J gene, D gene, V gene, clone size, CDR3 DNA, CDR3 protein. A D gene is named only where the DNA matches it firmly. Some rows mark clone size as missing; the rest say once, few, many or name a class of expanded clone.

J gene: TRBJ2-3
D gene: NA
V gene: TRBV5-1
clone size: NA
CDR3 DNA: TGCGCCAGCAGCTTGGATAGCAGCACAGATACGCAGTATTTT
CDR3 protein: CASSLDSSTDTQYF

J gene: TRBJ2-5
D gene: TRBD1
V gene: TRBV5-1
clone size: NA
CDR3 DNA: TGCGCCAGCAGCATAGGACAGGACCAAGAGACCCAGTACTTC
CDR3 protein: CASSIGQDQETQYF

J gene: TRBJ1-5
D gene: NA
V gene: TRBV6-1
clone size: few
CDR3 DNA: TGTGCCAGCGGGCAGTACAATCAGCCCCAGCATTTT
CDR3 protein: CASGQYNQPQHF

J gene: TRBJ1-1
D gene: TRBD1
V gene: TRBV4-1
clone size: NA
CDR3 DNA: TGCGCCAGCAGCCAAGGTACCGGGACAGGGGATTTACACACTGAAGCTTTCTTT
CDR3 protein: CASSQGTGTGDLHTEAFF

J gene: TRBJ2-1
D gene: TRBD2
V gene: TRBV28
clone size: few
CDR3 DNA: TGTGCCAGCAGTTTTCCCAGCGGGAGGGACAATGAGCAGTTCTTC
CDR3 protein: CASSFPSGRDNEQFF

J gene: TRBJ2-1
D gene: NA
V gene: TRBV2
clone size: NA
CDR3 DNA: TGTGCCAGCAGTGAATCTGTAAGGAGCTCCTACAATGAGCAGTTCTTC
CDR3 protein: CASSESVRSSYNEQFF

J gene: TRBJ2-4
D gene: TRBD1
V gene: TRBV4-3
clone size: NA
CDR3 DNA: TGCGCCAGCAGCCAAGAATTGAGGACAGGGCAGTACTTC
CDR3 protein: CASSQELRTGQYF

J gene: TRBJ1-2
D gene: NA
V gene: TRBV30
clone size: NA
CDR3 DNA: TGTGCCTGGAGTCGGGGAGACGACTATGGCTACACCTTC
CDR3 protein: CAWSRGDDYGYTF

J gene: TRBJ2-2
D gene: TRBD2
V gene: TRBV11-3
clone size: NA
CDR3 DNA: TGTGCCAGCAGCTTAGTCAGCGGGAGGCGGTCCGGGGAGCTGTTTTTT
CDR3 protein: CASSLVSGRRSGELFF

J gene: TRBJ2-7
D gene: TRBD1
V gene: TRBV7-9
clone size: NA
CDR3 DNA: TGTGCCAGCAGCTTAGCCAGGGACAGCTACGAGCAGTACTTC
CDR3 protein: CASSLARDSYEQYF

J gene: TRBJ2-1
D gene: NA
V gene: TRBV6-4
clone size: NA
CDR3 DNA: TGTGCCAGCAGTGAAGGGGGGGGCTCCTACAATGAGCAGTTCTTC
CDR3 protein: CASSEGGGSYNEQFF

J gene: TRBJ1-2
D gene: TRBD1
V gene: TRBV19
clone size: NA
CDR3 DNA: TGTGCCAGTAGGGACAACGACAGGGTCTATGGCTACACCTTC
CDR3 protein: CASRDNDRVYGYTF

J gene: TRBJ2-5
D gene: NA
V gene: TRBV4-1
clone size: NA
CDR3 DNA: TGCGCCAGCAGCCAAGATATCGACGGGAAGACCCAGTACTTC
CDR3 protein: CASSQDIDGKTQYF

J gene: TRBJ2-3
D gene: NA
V gene: TRBV5-1
clone size: NA
CDR3 DNA: TGCGCCAGCTCCAGGGGGGGCACAGATACGCAGTATTTT
CDR3 protein: CASSRGGTDTQYF

J gene: TRBJ2-7
D gene: NA
V gene: TRBV5-1
clone size: NA
CDR3 DNA: TGCGCCAGCAGCTTGGGTCCGGGGGACGAGCAGTACTTC
CDR3 protein: CASSLGPGDEQYF

J gene: TRBJ2-3
D gene: NA
V gene: TRBV7-2
clone size: NA
CDR3 DNA: TGTGCCAGCAGGCTTGGGGGCTTAGATACGCAGTATTTT
CDR3 protein: CASRLGGLDTQYF

J gene: TRBJ2-5
D gene: TRBD2
V gene: TRBV2
clone size: NA
CDR3 DNA: TGTGCCACCACGGGACTAGCGGGTCCAGAGACCCAGTACTTC
CDR3 protein: CATTGLAGPETQYF

J gene: TRBJ1-6
D gene: NA
V gene: TRBV2
clone size: NA
CDR3 DNA: TGTGCCAGCAGTGAACAGGCCCGGTCACCCCTCCACTTT
CDR3 protein: CASSEQARSPLHF

J gene: TRBJ2-1
D gene: TRBD2
V gene: TRBV19
clone size: NA
CDR3 DNA: TGTGCCAGTACCCACGGAGGACTAGCGGCTGGTAGCTCCTACAATGAGCAGTTCTTC
CDR3 protein: CASTHGGLAAGSSYNEQFF

J gene: TRBJ2-1
D gene: TRBD2
V gene: TRBV7-9
clone size: NA
CDR3 DNA: TGTGCCAGCAGCTTGACTAGCGGGGGCTACAATGAGCAGTTCTTC
CDR3 protein: CASSLTSGGYNEQFF

J gene: TRBJ2-7
D gene: NA
V gene: TRBV6-6
clone size: NA
CDR3 DNA: TGTGCCAGCAGTTACGCCAGGGACGAGCAGTACTTC
CDR3 protein: CASSYARDEQYF

J gene: TRBJ2-3
D gene: TRBD1
V gene: TRBV14
clone size: NA
CDR3 DNA: TGTGCCAGCAGCCCCAGCCGACAGGGTTGGAACACAGATACGCAGTATTTT
CDR3 protein: CASSPSRQGWNTDTQYF

J gene: TRBJ1-2
D gene: NA
V gene: TRBV14
clone size: NA
CDR3 DNA: TGTGCCAGCAGCCAAGATCTCCCAACCCTAGGCTATGGCTACACCTTC
CDR3 protein: CASSQDLPTLGYGYTF

J gene: TRBJ1-3
D gene: TRBD1
V gene: TRBV7-2
clone size: NA
CDR3 DNA: TGTGCCAGCACCGAGGGACAGGGAGGAAACACCATATATTTT
CDR3 protein: CASTEGQGGNTIYF

J gene: TRBJ2-3
D gene: NA
V gene: TRBV4-2
clone size: NA
CDR3 DNA: TGTGCCAGCAGCCAGGCTACTAAACTCGACACAGATACGCAGTATTTT
CDR3 protein: CASSQATKLDTDTQYF

J gene: TRBJ2-1
D gene: NA
V gene: TRBV5-1
clone size: NA
CDR3 DNA: TGCGCCAGCAGCCCAACGGGAACCCACAATGAGCAGTTCTTC
CDR3 protein: CASSPTGTHNEQFF

J gene: TRBJ2-5
D gene: TRBD1
V gene: TRBV28
clone size: NA
CDR3 DNA: TGTGCCAGCAGTTCCGGGACAGGGAAAGAGACCCAGTACTTC
CDR3 protein: CASSSGTGKETQYF

J gene: TRBJ1-2
D gene: TRBD1
V gene: TRBV4-2
clone size: NA
CDR3 DNA: TGTGCCAGCAGCCCAGGGGGCCTAGGGGGCTATGGCTACACCTTC
CDR3 protein: CASSPGGLGGYGYTF

J gene: TRBJ1-1
D gene: TRBD1
V gene: TRBV19
clone size: NA
CDR3 DNA: TGTGCCAGTAGTTCGAGGACAGGGAGGGTGCCTGAAGCTTTCTTT
CDR3 protein: CASSSRTGRVPEAFF

J gene: TRBJ2-3
D gene: NA
V gene: TRBV5-1
clone size: NA
CDR3 DNA: TGCGCCAGCAACCGGGATGCAGAGGATACGCAGTATTTT
CDR3 protein: CASNRDAEDTQYF

J gene: TRBJ2-7
D gene: NA
V gene: TRBV18
clone size: NA
CDR3 DNA: TGTGCCAGCTCACCACCGAACGACATCTACGAGCAGTACTTC
CDR3 protein: CASSPPNDIYEQYF

J gene: TRBJ2-5
D gene: NA
V gene: TRBV6-1
clone size: NA
CDR3 DNA: TGTGCCAGCACCATTTCGGGTCGGGAGACCCAGTACTTC
CDR3 protein: CASTISGRETQYF

J gene: TRBJ1-2
D gene: NA
V gene: TRBV27
clone size: NA
CDR3 DNA: TGTGCCAGCAGTCCCTCGTCTGGGCATAATGGCTACACCTTC
CDR3 protein: CASSPSSGHNGYTF

J gene: TRBJ2-7
D gene: TRBD1
V gene: TRBV27
clone size: NA
CDR3 DNA: TGTGCCAGCGGACGACTCCTGGGGACAGGGGTAGACGAGCAGTACTTC
CDR3 protein: CASGRLLGTGVDEQYF

J gene: TRBJ1-5
D gene: NA
V gene: TRBV19
clone size: once
CDR3 DNA: TGTGCCAGTTTTGACAGGATATACCTACCCCAGAGTCAGCCCCAGCATTTT
CDR3 protein: CASFDRIYLPQSQPQHF

J gene: TRBJ2-4
D gene: TRBD2
V gene: TRBV27
clone size: NA
CDR3 DNA: TGTGCCAGCAGTTTATCCGTAGCGGGAGGGCCTGGAGGAGCCAAAAACATTCAGTACTTC
CDR3 protein: CASSLSVAGGPGGAKNIQYF

J gene: TRBJ2-7
D gene: NA
V gene: TRBV4-2
clone size: NA
CDR3 DNA: TGTGCCAGCAGCCAGACCCCTAGCTCTGAACCTTACGAGCAGTACTTC
CDR3 protein: CASSQTPSSEPYEQYF